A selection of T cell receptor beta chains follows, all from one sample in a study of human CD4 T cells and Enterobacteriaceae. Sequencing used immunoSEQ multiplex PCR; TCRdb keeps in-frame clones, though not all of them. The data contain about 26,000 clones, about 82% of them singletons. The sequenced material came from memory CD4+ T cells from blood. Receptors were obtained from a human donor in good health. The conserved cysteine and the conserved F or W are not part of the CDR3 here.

CDR3 protein: ASSPSESSYNEQF
CDR3 length: 13
J gene: TRBJ2-1
V gene: TRBV7-7

CDR3 protein: ASSQQTGTENIQY
CDR3 length: 13
J gene: TRBJ2-4
V gene: TRBV16

CDR3 protein: AWSSFGLFTEAF
CDR3 length: 12
J gene: TRBJ1-1
V gene: TRBV30

CDR3 protein: ASSEYHTTAIYGYT
CDR3 length: 14
J gene: TRBJ1-2
V gene: TRBV6-1

CDR3 protein: TGLRLGRGGAVDTQY
CDR3 length: 15
J gene: TRBJ2-3
V gene: TRBV1

CDR3 protein: AWGAITGGPLH
CDR3 length: 11
J gene: TRBJ1-6
V gene: TRBV30

CDR3 protein: ASSLGLAGGEETQY
CDR3 length: 14
J gene: TRBJ2-5
V gene: TRBV11-2

CDR3 protein: ASRARGQDTGELF
CDR3 length: 13
J gene: TRBJ2-2
V gene: TRBV6-6

CDR3 protein: ASSFNRAEAF
CDR3 length: 10
J gene: TRBJ1-1
V gene: TRBV11-3

CDR3 protein: ASTPPTVNNEQF
CDR3 length: 12
J gene: TRBJ2-1
V gene: TRBV19

CDR3 protein: ASGRDRGEKLF
CDR3 length: 11
J gene: TRBJ1-4
V gene: TRBV5-1

CDR3 protein: ASSSSGRRAF
CDR3 length: 10
J gene: TRBJ1-1
V gene: TRBV11-2

CDR3 protein: ASSARQGGNSPLH
CDR3 length: 13
J gene: TRBJ1-6
V gene: TRBV5-1

CDR3 protein: ASSLAGRANEKLF
CDR3 length: 13
J gene: TRBJ1-4
V gene: TRBV7-9

CDR3 protein: ASSSYGGTGGYEQY
CDR3 length: 14
J gene: TRBJ2-7
V gene: TRBV6-5

CDR3 protein: ASSPSGRGSSYEQY
CDR3 length: 14
J gene: TRBJ2-7
V gene: TRBV18

CDR3 protein: ASSLDRVGNTIY
CDR3 length: 12
J gene: TRBJ1-3
V gene: TRBV6-5

CDR3 protein: AWQGEEYGYT
CDR3 length: 10
J gene: TRBJ1-2
V gene: TRBV30

CDR3 protein: ASSPEDRIYGYT
CDR3 length: 12
J gene: TRBJ1-2
V gene: TRBV5-1

CDR3 protein: ATRPGQRTAGDTQY
CDR3 length: 14
J gene: TRBJ2-3
V gene: TRBV19

CDR3 protein: ASSVALAKNIQY
CDR3 length: 12
J gene: TRBJ2-4
V gene: TRBV9

CDR3 protein: ASSFSKGTEKETQY
CDR3 length: 14
J gene: TRBJ2-5
V gene: TRBV27

CDR3 protein: AWSLGQADTQY
CDR3 length: 11
J gene: TRBJ2-3
V gene: TRBV30

CDR3 protein: ASSPGLAGGPIPTDTQY
CDR3 length: 17
J gene: TRBJ2-3
V gene: TRBV4-1

CDR3 protein: ASSDGTSSYEQF
CDR3 length: 12
J gene: TRBJ2-1
V gene: TRBV5-1

CDR3 protein: AWSPRGAGSLHEQY
CDR3 length: 14
J gene: .
V gene: TRBV30

CDR3 protein: ASSAYSGANVLT
CDR3 length: 12
J gene: TRBJ2-6
V gene: TRBV9

CDR3 protein: ASSRGQRGSGANVLT
CDR3 length: 15
J gene: TRBJ2-6
V gene: TRBV18

CDR3 protein: ASSLEAAGLGGTQY
CDR3 length: 14
J gene: TRBJ2-3
V gene: TRBV5-1

CDR3 protein: AWRSGAPYEQY
CDR3 length: 11
J gene: TRBJ2-7
V gene: TRBV30

CDR3 protein: ASSQTDRGNEQF
CDR3 length: 12
J gene: TRBJ2-1
V gene: TRBV7-9

CDR3 protein: ASSRTSGGIGETQY
CDR3 length: 14
J gene: TRBJ2-5
V gene: TRBV2

CDR3 protein: ASSQAGGAPYNEQF
CDR3 length: 14
J gene: TRBJ2-1
V gene: TRBV4-1

CDR3 protein: ATSSPKSLRVQETQY
CDR3 length: 15
J gene: TRBJ2-5
V gene: TRBV15

CDR3 protein: AISDPGLETDTQY
CDR3 length: 13
J gene: TRBJ2-3
V gene: TRBV10-3

CDR3 protein: ASSSGQSNTEAF
CDR3 length: 12
J gene: TRBJ1-1
V gene: TRBV5-4

CDR3 protein: ASSLGGKVGGYT
CDR3 length: 12
J gene: TRBJ1-2
V gene: TRBV27

CDR3 protein: ASSLGLLRGEAF
CDR3 length: 12
J gene: TRBJ1-1
V gene: TRBV14

CDR3 protein: ASSPGENEQF
CDR3 length: 10
J gene: TRBJ2-1
V gene: TRBV18

CDR3 protein: ASSPVSANVLT
CDR3 length: 11
J gene: TRBJ2-6
V gene: TRBV5-4

CDR3 protein: ASSQAIRDPATSTDTQY
CDR3 length: 17
J gene: TRBJ2-3
V gene: TRBV4-2

CDR3 protein: ASSLDSRIPGNTIY
CDR3 length: 14
J gene: TRBJ1-3
V gene: TRBV11-3

CDR3 protein: ASSSLYLRPNGGEQY
CDR3 length: 15
J gene: TRBJ2-7
V gene: TRBV5-4

CDR3 protein: ASSGTGGADGYT
CDR3 length: 12
J gene: TRBJ1-2
V gene: TRBV18

CDR3 protein: ASSYRGGNTEAF
CDR3 length: 12
J gene: TRBJ1-1
V gene: TRBV11-2

CDR3 protein: ASSLSPEGGYT
CDR3 length: 11
J gene: TRBJ1-2
V gene: TRBV7-2

CDR3 protein: ASRDLGRGSNEKLF
CDR3 length: 14
J gene: TRBJ1-4
V gene: TRBV27

CDR3 protein: ASRRTGVNEKLF
CDR3 length: 12
J gene: TRBJ1-4
V gene: TRBV2

CDR3 protein: ASSPGQAREETQY
CDR3 length: 13
J gene: TRBJ2-5
V gene: TRBV7-9

CDR3 protein: ASSLAGQGVYRTGELF
CDR3 length: 16
J gene: TRBJ2-2
V gene: TRBV7-2

CDR3 protein: ASRLGPGEKTQY
CDR3 length: 12
J gene: TRBJ2-5
V gene: TRBV19

CDR3 protein: AWGGQGWYEQY
CDR3 length: 11
J gene: TRBJ2-7
V gene: TRBV30

CDR3 protein: ASSADRVGGNTIY
CDR3 length: 13
J gene: TRBJ1-3
V gene: TRBV9

CDR3 protein: ASSPDTWSSGNTIY
CDR3 length: 14
J gene: TRBJ1-3
V gene: TRBV19

CDR3 protein: ASSFVGFDTTMNTEAF
CDR3 length: 16
J gene: TRBJ1-1
V gene: TRBV5-1

CDR3 protein: ASSSGLVVDEQY
CDR3 length: 12
J gene: TRBJ2-7
V gene: TRBV19

CDR3 protein: ASRPEGVGNTEAF
CDR3 length: 13
J gene: TRBJ1-1
V gene: TRBV28

CDR3 protein: ASRRDRQETQY
CDR3 length: 11
J gene: TRBJ2-5
V gene: TRBV18

CDR3 protein: ASKDGDQPQH
CDR3 length: 10
J gene: TRBJ1-5
V gene: TRBV6-6